What follows are 9 T cell receptor beta chains derived from one specimen sequenced in a study of T-cell memory formation after mild COVID-19. From the 5' RACE reads, TCRdb called clonotypes with MiXCR, one entry per CDR3 protein. The sample has tens of thousands of distinct CDR3 sequences; 20% to 25% are singletons. Material: PBMCs or a T cell subset sorted from them (not recorded which). All receptors come from an adult who had mild COVID-19 (a few samples of this study predate the infection). Cell type and time point are not known.

This clonotype has at least ten counts. The V gene is TRBV30, the J gene TRBJ1-1, with D unclear. The germline V gene encodes CDR1 GTSNPN and CDR2 SVGIG (reference sequence). The CDR3 length is 9 residues. The germline V and J ends were trimmed by 2 bases and 5 bases, with 0 bases remaining between them. CDR3 DNA: TGTGCCTGGAGTACTGAAGCTTTCTTT. The encoded protein is CAWSTEAFF.

V usage is TRBV7-6 and J usage is TRBJ2-2, with 7 nucleotides matching TRBD2. In germline, CDR1 is SGHVS, CDR2 FNYEAQ. CDR3 size: 17 residues. Trimming cost V 5 bases and J 4 bases; bases outside gene matches: 13. The CDR3 reads CASSRRRDYASTGELFF. DNA for the CDR3: TGTGCCAGCAGCCGACGGAGGGACTATGCGAGCACCGGGGAGCTGTTTTTT.

The DNA for the CDR3 is TGCAGTGCTGGACAGGGGGACACTGAAGCTTTCTTT. Amino acid sequence: CSAGQGDTEAFF. The chain carries TRBV20-1 and TRBJ1-1; 10 nucleotides line up with TRBD1. The ends lost 5 bases at V and 3 bases at J; junction bases unmatched: 0. The CDR3 is 12 residues long. Germline CDR1 is DFQATT and CDR2 is SNEGSKA (reference sequence).

This clonotype showed up many times. The V call is TRBV7-2, the J call TRBJ2-5; 12 bases match TRBD2. Per germline, CDR1 SGHTA and CDR2 FQGNSA. The V segment lost 3 bases and the J segment 0 bases; nucleotides outside the gene matches: 2. The CDR3 spans 16 residues. The CDR3 protein is CASSFLAGGHQETQYF. The CDR3 region has the DNA TGTGCCAGCAGCTTTCTAGCGGGGGGGCACCAAGAGACCCAGTACTTC. Supplemented by reference TRBV7-2 and TRBJ2-5, the full variable domain reads GAGVSQSPSNKVTEKGKDVELRCDPISGHTALYWYRQSLGQGLEFLIYFQGNSAPDKSGLPSDRFSAERTGGSVSTLTIQRTQQEDSAVYLCASSFLAGGHQETQYFGPGTRLLVL.

The sample holds many counts of this clonotype. The chain combines TRBV2 with TRBJ2-6; maybe TRBD2 (7 bases). Trimming shortened V by 3 bases and J by 2 bases, and 11 bases separated the two germline ends. CDR3 length: 16 residues. Germline CDR1 and CDR2: SNHLY and FYNNEI. Here the CDR3 reads CASSEGGLTGANVLTF. CDR3 bases: TGTGCCAGCAGTGAGGGGGGGCTTACTGGGGCCAACGTCCTGACTTTC.

This clonotype was seen ten or more times. This sequence joins TRBV5-1 and TRBJ2-3; TRBD1 aligns across 8 bases. V gave up 4 bases and J gave up 2 bases; unmatched junction bases: 9. CDR3 length equals 16 residues. Germline V CDR1 and CDR2: SGHRS, YFSETQ. This CDR3 reads CASSPTRDRPTDTQYF. The CDR3, as DNA: TGCGCCAGCAGCCCCACCCGGGACAGGCCCACAGATACGCAGTATTTT.

This clonotype was recorded many times. The rearrangement joins TRBV12-3 or TRBV12-4 to TRBJ1-4; D remains ambiguous. The CDR3 is 11 amino acids. V lost 4 bases, J lost 12 bases, and 9 bases lay in between. The CDR3 DNA follows: TGTGCCAGCAGTTCTGGGGTTGAACTGTTTTTT. Its translation: CASSSGVELFF.

This clonotype was recorded at least ten times. The J gene is TRBJ2-5, the V gene TRBV10-3; TRBD2 might be the D (6 bases). There are 17 residues in the CDR3. Germline CDR1 ENHRY, CDR2 SYGVKD. V was cut by 2 bases and J by 1 base, with 17 bases left in between. CDR3 nucleotide sequence: TGTGCCATCAGTGAGCCCACCGCCGGCGGGACCCAAGAGACCCAGTACTTC. Translated, it gives CAISEPTAGGTQETQYF.

This clonotype was recorded many times. The chain links TRBV5-1 to TRBJ2-5, with 12 bases lining up with TRBD2. Germline loops: CDR1 SGHRS, CDR2 YFSETQ. Losses at the gene ends were 5 bases for V and 4 bases for J; bases not matched to a gene: 9. The CDR3 extends over 16 amino acids. CDR3 loop: CASRVPRLAGAETQYF. CDR3 DNA: TGCGCCAGCAGGGTCCCCAGACTAGCGGGAGCAGAGACCCAGTACTTC.